The sequence of this TCR beta chain was determined in a study of blood T cells in healthy people across ages. Findings and caveats of the study: Diversity of TCR beta per million T cells declined in a roughly linear way with age.

At least 6.5 million PBMCs were isolated per sample. Together with a sample-barcoded 5' primer, a J-beta primer mix was included in a second PCR lasting roughly 6 to 12 cycles. TCRdb processed the 5' RACE reads anew with MiXCR; each CDR3 protein has one entry. The sample includes approximately 690,000 distinct CDR3 sequences, approximately 59% of them seen just once. For this clonotype: Its matching antigen is unknown.

The germline CDR1 and CDR2 sequences are SGHRS and YFSETQ. V was trimmed by 4 bases and J by 1 base, leaving 14 bases between them. This CDR3 has 15 residues. The source material was blood. This receptor was obtained from a man in his 60s in good health. The chain employs TRBV5-1 and TRBJ1-1, with D maybe TRBD1 (5 bases). CDR3 sequence: CASSELGGTNTEAFF. DNA of the CDR3: TGCGCCAGCAGCGAACTCGGGGGGACGAACACTGAAGCTTTCTTT.